The rows below give T cell receptor beta chains drawn from one sample of a study of blood T cell repertoires in COVID-19. Assay used: immunoSEQ multiplex PCR; TCRdb lists only in-frame clones, some missing. This table holds fewer than 200,000 clones, around 88% found once. Sequencing used PBMCs or T cells enriched from blood (not recorded which). These receptors all come from a woman in her forties or fifties in a cohort exposed to, infected with or recovered from COVID-19 (not recorded which). The CDR3 runs from the conserved cysteine through the conserved F or W. A D gene is named only where the DNA matches it firmly. Rows may omit the clone size; those that give it use once, few, many or a size class.

>TRBJ1-1|TRBD1|once|TRBV28
TGTGCCAGCAGTCTAGACAGGGAGGAGAACACTGAAGCTTTCTTT
CASSLDREENTEAFF
>TRBJ2-2|NA|NA|TRBV2
TGTGCCAGCAGCCCTAGAGGGGGTCGGACCGGGGAGCTGTTTTTT
CASSPRGGRTGELFF
>TRBJ2-7|NA|NA|TRBV5-1
TGCGCCAGCGGGGATACAGGTCCCGAGCAGTACTTC
CASGDTGPEQYF
>TRBJ2-3|NA|NA|TRBV3-1/TRBV3-2
TGTGCCAGCAGCCCAGCCGGGACACTGACGGGGGATACGCAGTATTTT
CASSPAGTLTGDTQYF
>TRBJ2-3|NA|NA|TRBV6-2/TRBV6-3
TGTGCCAGCAGTTACTCGGCCGAGGTGGATACGCAGTATTTT
CASSYSAEVDTQYF
>TRBJ1-1|NA|NA|TRBV6-5
TGTGCCAGCACGGAGGCAACCAGAAACACTGAAGCTTTCTTT
CASTEATRNTEAFF
>TRBJ1-4|NA|NA|TRBV3-1/TRBV3-2
TGTGCCAGCAGCCAATTCTTAGGCGGAACTAATGAAAAACTGTTTTTT
CASSQFLGGTNEKLFF
>TRBJ2-5|TRBD2|NA|TRBV2
TGTGCCAGCAGCCGAAGCGGGGGGGCCGTGTACCAAGAGACCCAGTACTTC
CASSRSGGAVYQETQYF
>TRBJ2-5|NA|NA|TRBV4-1
TGCGCCAGCAGCCAAGAAGGGTCAGGAGGAGAGACCCAGTACTTC
CASSQEGSGGETQYF
>TRBJ2-2|TRBD1|few|TRBV11-3
TGTGCCAGCAGCTTAGGACAGGGGGACACCGGGGAGCTGTTTTTT
CASSLGQGDTGELFF
>TRBJ1-1|NA|NA|TRBV6-5
TGTGCCAGCATCGGTAGGGGGAACACTGAAGCTTTCTTT
CASIGRGNTEAFF
>TRBJ1-4|NA|NA|TRBV18
TGTGCCAGCTCACCAGCAGGGCTTAATGAAAAACTGTTTTTT
CASSPAGLNEKLFF
>TRBJ1-5|NA|NA|TRBV9
TGTGCCAGCAGCGTATCACAGTATAGCAATCAGCCCCAGCATTTT
CASSVSQYSNQPQHF
>TRBJ1-6|NA|many|TRBV2
TGTGCCAGCAAGCGGGAGGGCAATTCACCCCTCCACTTT
CASKREGNSPLHF
>TRBJ1-5|TRBD1|NA|TRBV27
TGTGCCAGCAGTTCAGACAGGGAAATCAATCAGCCCCAGCATTTT
CASSSDREINQPQHF
>TRBJ2-1|TRBD1|NA|TRBV7-6
TGTGCCAGCAGCCTGACAGGGGAGAGCTCCTACAATGAGCAGTTCTTC
CASSLTGESSYNEQFF
>TRBJ2-7|TRBD2|NA|TRBV5-6
TGTGCCAGCAGCTTGGAGGGACTAGCGAAGTACGAGCAGTACTTC
CASSLEGLAKYEQYF
>TRBJ1-2|TRBD1|NA|TRBV2
TGTGCCAGCACCCCCGTTCGGACAGGGGTCCATGGCTACACCTTC
CASTPVRTGVHGYTF
>TRBJ2-3|TRBD2|NA|TRBV11-2
TGTGCCAGCAGCAGGCGGACTAGCGGGGACAGCACAGATACGCAGTATTTT
CASSRRTSGDSTDTQYF
>TRBJ2-2|TRBD1|NA|TRBV2
TGTGCCAGCCTAGACCGGGGACAGAAGAACACCGGGGAGCTGTTTTTT
CASLDRGQKNTGELFF
>TRBJ2-3|NA|once|TRBV5-4
TGTGCCAGCAGCTTGGGCATGGGAGCTAGCACAGATACGCAGTATTTT
CASSLGMGASTDTQYF
>TRBJ2-5|NA|NA|TRBV7-9
TGTGCCAGCAGCATCAGGGGACAAGAGACCCAGTACTTC
CASSIRGQETQYF
>TRBJ1-2|NA|NA|TRBV28
TGTGCCAGCAGCCGCCTAGGCGGCGGAACTAACTATGGCTACACCTTC
CASSRLGGGTNYGYTF
>TRBJ1-2|NA|NA|TRBV5-1
TGCGCCAGCAGCCCGGAGGTGCAGGCGGGCGGCCACACCTTC
CASSPEVQAGGHTF
>TRBJ1-4|NA|NA|TRBV28
TGTGCCAGCAGTCCGGGGGGTGGCCAAGGTGTAAAACTGTTTTTT
CASSPGGGQGVKLFF
>TRBJ2-7|NA|NA|TRBV28
TGTGCCAGCAGTTACCGGGACGAGCAGTACTTC
CASSYRDEQYF
>TRBJ1-6|NA|NA|TRBV11-2
TGTGCCAGCAGCTTCCGTAATTCACCCCTCCACTTT
CASSFRNSPLHF